This T cell receptor (beta chain) was obtained from a study of blood T cell repertoires in COVID-19. How the authors handled the data: The authors estimated nucleated cell counts from reference gene primer amplification. Profiled with immunoSEQ multiplex PCR; TCRdb holds only in-frame clones, not every one. V and J calls and clone size are given by that table; D and trimming were obtained from the DNA. The sample records more than 60,000 clones, about nine tenths being singletons. V gave up 4 bases and J gave up 1 base, with 8 bases separating them. Germline V gene data show CDR1 as MNHEY and CDR2 as SVGAGI. This CDR3 is built from 15 residues. Seattle patient enrollment occurred during active infection, with longitudinal follow-up thereafter. The sample holds a few counts of this clone.

The chain combines TRBV6-5 with TRBJ2-6; D is perhaps TRBD1 (6 bases). This TCR came from an older woman with COVID-19, enrolled during active disease. Sequencing was carried out using peripheral blood. Here the CDR3 reads CASSSRGSGANVLTF. CDR3 in DNA: TGTGCCAGCAGTTCCAGGGGATCTGGGGCCAACGTCCTGACTTTC.